This section outlines one T cell receptor (beta chain) sequence together with its context. Its antigen is as yet unknown. Into CD45RA+ naive and CD45RA-negative memory subsets, the CD4+ cells were split. The data were taken from a study of shared clonotypes between healthy human individuals. About the study: There were three CD4 naive, three CD4 memory, two CD8 naive and one CD8 memory plates per donor. Points from the study as a whole: Estimated clonotype richness was generally higher in naive than memory subsets. Researchers sampled only blood; tissue repertoires likely differ.

CDR3 length: 16 amino acids. Trimming shortened V by 4 bases and J by 2 bases, and 16 bases separated the two germline ends. Germline values: CDR1 MDHEN, CDR2 SYDVKM. Only in-frame clones appear in the TCRdb table, and some are missing; sequencing was by immunoSEQ multiplex PCR. The repertoire consists of 2 million to 2.5 million clones, with approximately 95% occurring once and the leading ten covering 0.39%. The chain combines TRBV28 with TRBJ2-3; D is tentatively TRBD1 or TRBD2 (5 bases each). Sequencing used naive CD4+ T cells from PBMCs. This sample's subset: CD45RA+ positively selected. This TCR came from a man younger than 30 in good health. Some clones in this sample may be carry-over from other donors' samples. The CDR3 protein is CASSSRGAPDTDTQYF. DNA of the CDR3: TGTGCCAGCAGTTCTCGAGGGGCCCCCGACACAGATACGCAGTATTTT.